This T cell receptor beta chain was sequenced for a study of cytomegalovirus exposure and HLA in healthy donors. As for the study in general: Drawn from HLA-typed donors, tens of millions of unique TCRs were held in an early data release.

The PCR ran on 60 Vbeta and 13 Jbeta primers. Repertoires were generated with immunoSEQ multiplex PCR, while TCRdb's copy carries only in-frame clones and drops some. Found here are 160,000 or so clones, about four fifths of them singletons; the top ten hold about 3.8%. The germline V gene has CDR1 SGHDT and CDR2 YYEEEE. The CDR3 contains 13 residues. V shed 4 bases and J shed 12 bases, with 18 bases lying between them. The TCR originated in a man in his fifties or sixties in good health and CMV-seropositive. This sequence joins TRBV5-6 and TRBJ2-3; tentative D call: TRBD2 (5 bases). Input material: PBMCs. CDR3 coding DNA: TGTGCCAGCAGCCCTTGGGCCGGACTGGCTCAGTATTTT. Translated, it gives CASSPWAGLAQYF. The variable domain in full, with the rest retrieved from reference TRBV5-6 and TRBJ2-3, is DAGVTQSPTHLIKTRGQQVTLRCSPKSGHDTVSWYQQALGQGPQFIFQYYEEEERQRGNFPDRFSGHQFPNYSSELNVNALLLGDSALYLCASSPWAGLAQYFGPGTRLTVL.